Included here is one TCR beta chain sequence, with context. This entry belongs to a study of monozygotic twins with inflammatory bowel disease. After re-calling the 5' RACE reads, TCRdb lists one entry per CDR3 protein, DNA absent. The sample totals more than 110,000 distinct CDR3 sequences. CDR3 size: 13 residues. In germline, CDR1 is SGHRS, CDR2 YFSETQ. This chain links TRBV5-1 with TRBJ2-7. Sequences were obtained from blood. The clonotype comes from a human donor with ulcerative colitis or Crohn's disease, or a healthy co-twin of an affected twin (not recorded which). CDR3: CASRLGGSYEQYF.